The 8 T cell receptor beta chains below all came from one sample that was sequenced in a study of regulatory T cells in long-lasting Graves disease. Arm-PCR with iRepertoire HTBI primers amplified the CDR3 regions for these TCR beta libraries. TCRdb itself ran the multiplex PCR reads through MiXCR, one entry per CDR3 protein. The data hold around 450,000 distinct CDR3 sequences, with 14% to 15% observed a single time. Time point specified: newly diagnosed GD, antithyroid drugs for less than 3 months. The TCR library was made from RNA that had been extracted from PBMCs in TRIzol. This same sample was also taken into another study, of T cells in Graves' hyperthyroidism and ophthalmopathy.

The sequences come from peripheral blood mononuclear cells (PBMCs), collected at new diagnosis, from a patient treated with antithyroid drugs. The receptors here all came from a young woman with Graves disease.

This clonotype came up many times. The J gene is TRBJ2-2, the V gene TRBV2; D could derive from TRBD1 or TRBD2 (5 bases each). V was clipped by 5 bases and J by 0 bases, with 10 bases between them. This CDR3 is 15 amino acids long. Germline V gene lookup returns CDR1 SNHLY and CDR2 FYNNEI. As DNA, the CDR3 is TGTGCCAGCAGTTGGGGGTTCGCGAACACCGGGGAGCTGTTTTTT. Protein sequence: CASSWGFANTGELFF.

As concerns this clonotype: A much larger clone lies one base from this, so it may be a read error. The chain recombines TRBV7-2 with TRBJ2-7; 7 bases match TRBD2. Germline lookup yields CDR1 SGHTA and CDR2 FQGNSA. The CDR3 contains 14 residues. The CDR3: CASSLWEGIYELYF. CDR3 coding DNA: TGTGCCAGCAGCTTATGGGAGGGGATATACGAGCTGTACTTC.

This clonotype showed up just once. V usage is TRBV2 and J usage is TRBJ2-7, with TRBD1 identical over 7 bases. Trimming cost V 9 bases and J 4 bases; bases outside gene matches: 12. CDR3 length: 14 residues. Germline V lookup: CDR1 SNHLY, CDR2 FYNNEI. The CDR3 region has the DNA TGTGCCAGGACTACCGGGACAGAGAGTTACGAGCAGTACTTC. Protein sequence: CARTTGTESYEQYF.

V is TRBV9 and J is TRBJ2-4, with D uncertain. The CDR3 has 15 residues. Trimming removed 3 bases at V and 0 bases at J, with 10 bases between. The V gene's germline CDR1 is SGDLS and CDR2 YYNGEE. This CDR3 reads CASSDQGLAKNIQYF. In nucleotides, the CDR3 is TGTGCCAGCAGCGACCAAGGGCTAGCCAAAAACATTCAGTACTTC.

This chain joins TRBV20-1 and TRBJ2-7; unclear D gene. The CDR3 is 13 amino acids. V lost 1 base and J 1 base, leaving 8 bases between the germline ends. Per germline, CDR1 DFQATT and CDR2 SNEGSKA (reference sequence). The CDR3 nucleotides read TGCAGTGCTAGAGGTTTTCGTTCCTACGAGCAGTACTTC. Residues: CSARGFRSYEQYF.

V usage is TRBV10-3 and J usage is TRBJ2-1, with 12 bases lining up with TRBD2. With 6 bases clipped from V and 6 bases from J, the junction kept 3 bases outside the gene matches. Germline V CDR1 and CDR2: ENHRY, SYGVKD. This CDR3 is built from 14 residues. The CDR3 DNA reads as TGTGCCATCAGCGGACTAGCGGGACCCAATGAGCAGTTCTTC. It yields the protein CAISGLAGPNEQFF.

This clonotype was picked up many times. The chain carries TRBV7-9 and TRBJ2-7; D unclear. The V gene's germline CDR1 is SEHNR and CDR2 FQNEAQ (reference sequence). Trimming shortened V by 1 base and J by 7 bases, and 14 bases separated the two germline ends. This CDR3 region has 14 residues. The CDR3 sequence is CASSLVGTLGEQYF. The CDR3 DNA follows: TGTGCCAGCAGCTTAGTAGGTACCTTGGGAGAGCAGTACTTC. Complete variable domain (other parts from reference TRBV7-9 and TRBJ2-7): DTGVSQNPRHKITKRGQNVTFRCDPISEHNRLYWYRQTLGQGPEFLTYFQNEAQLEKSRLLSDRFSAERPKGSFSTLEIQRTEQGDSAMYLCASSLVGTLGEQYFGPGTRLTVT.

This chain joins TRBV12-3 or TRBV12-4 and TRBJ2-3; D is possibly TRBD2 (5 bases). The CDR3 totals 15 residues. V was pared by 5 bases and J by 0 bases, with 12 bases between. DNA for the CDR3: TGTGCCAGCAGTCACCTAGCTCTCAGCACAGATACGCAGTATTTT. It translates to CASSHLALSTDTQYF.